This TCR beta chain was recovered during a study of shared clonotypes between healthy human individuals. Whole-study findings and limits: The naive CD4 repertoires of a handful of donors were compared, and approximately 5.3% of clonotypes were shared.

Assay used: immunoSEQ multiplex PCR; TCRdb lists only in-frame clones, some missing. The data show over a million clones, 75% to 85% seen once. J gave up 3 bases and V 4 bases, and 3 bases lay outside the gene matches. The CDR3 consists of 15 residues. CDR1 is SGHNT, CDR2 YENEEA, per germline. Concerning this clone itself: As yet, its antigen is unknown.

Healthy adults negative for HIV, lacking recent acute infections or vaccinations, served as donors. Adult Caucasians living in Nashville, Tennessee made up all of the donors. The source is a man aged 18 to 30 in good health. Some clones in this sample may be carry-over from other donors' samples. The sample taken for sequencing was memory CD4+ T cells from PBMCs. Stated subset: CD45RA-negative fraction. V gene TRBV11-3 combines with J gene TRBJ2-1, with TRBD2 matching 10 bases. The DNA for the CDR3 is TGTGCCAGCAGCTACGGACTAGCGGTCTACAATGAGCAGTTCTTC. As protein: CASSYGLAVYNEQFF.